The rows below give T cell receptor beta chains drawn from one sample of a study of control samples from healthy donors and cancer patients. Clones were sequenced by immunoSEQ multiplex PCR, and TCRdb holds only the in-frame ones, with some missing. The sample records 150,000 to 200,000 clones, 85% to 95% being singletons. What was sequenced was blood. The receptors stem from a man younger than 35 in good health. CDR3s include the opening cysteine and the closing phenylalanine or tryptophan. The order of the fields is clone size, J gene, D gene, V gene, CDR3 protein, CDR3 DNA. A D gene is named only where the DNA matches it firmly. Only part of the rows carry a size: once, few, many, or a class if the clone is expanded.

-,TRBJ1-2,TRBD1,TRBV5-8,CASRSDRVFGYTF,TGTGCCAGCAGGTCGGACAGGGTGTTTGGCTACACCTTC
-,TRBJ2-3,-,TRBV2,CASREDTDTQYF,TGTGCCAGCAGGGAAGACACAGATACGCAGTATTTT
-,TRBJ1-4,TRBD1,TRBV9,CASSLGTGYEKLFF,TGTGCCAGCAGCCTCGGGACAGGGTATGAAAAACTGTTTTTT
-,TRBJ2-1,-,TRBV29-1,CSAGRSQTDNEQFF,TGCAGCGCTGGAAGGAGCCAAACGGACAATGAGCAGTTCTTC
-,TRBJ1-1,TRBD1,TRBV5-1,CASSLGDRGRRGENTEAFF,TGCGCCAGCAGCTTGGGCGACCGGGGGCGCAGGGGGGAGAACACTGAAGCTTTCTTT
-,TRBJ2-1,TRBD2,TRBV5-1,CASTSGSGGLTPYNEQFF,TGCGCCAGCACTTCTGGTAGCGGGGGGCTAACCCCTTACAATGAGCAGTTCTTC
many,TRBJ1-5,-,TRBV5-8,CASSADRHNQPQHF,TGTGCCAGCAGCGCAGACAGACACAATCAGCCCCAGCATTTT
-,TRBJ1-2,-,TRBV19,CASTPYGVGEARGYTF,TGTGCCAGTACCCCGTATGGAGTCGGGGAAGCTCGAGGCTACACCTTC
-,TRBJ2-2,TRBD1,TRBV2,CASRKQGAEAGELFF,TGTGCCAGCAGAAAACAGGGGGCCGAGGCCGGGGAGCTGTTTTTT
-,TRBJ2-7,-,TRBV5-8,CASSLEAGTYEQYF,TGTGCCAGCAGCTTGGAAGCCGGAACCTACGAGCAGTACTTC
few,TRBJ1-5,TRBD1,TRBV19,CASSLQGARNQPQHF,TGTGCCAGTAGTTTACAGGGGGCTCGCAATCAGCCCCAGCATTTT
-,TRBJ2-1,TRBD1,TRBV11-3,CASSARDRGLYNEQFF,TGTGCCAGCAGCGCCCGGGACAGGGGCCTATACAATGAGCAGTTCTTC
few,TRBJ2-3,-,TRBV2,CASSDNRPTDTQYF,TGTGCCAGCAGTGACAACAGGCCTACAGATACGCAGTATTTT
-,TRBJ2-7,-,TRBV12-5,CASGFEYGQYF,TGTGCTAGTGGTTTCGAATACGGGCAGTACTTC
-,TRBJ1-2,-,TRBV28,CASSLVQATDYGYTF,TGTGCCAGCAGTTTGGTACAGGCCACAGACTATGGCTACACCTTC
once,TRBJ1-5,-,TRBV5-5,CASSLGDGSNQPQHF,TGTGCCAGCAGCTTGGGGGACGGCAGCAATCAGCCCCAGCATTTT
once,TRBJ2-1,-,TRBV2,CASNSGPFLGQFF,TGTGCCAGCAACTCGGGCCCGTTTCTTGGGCAGTTCTTC
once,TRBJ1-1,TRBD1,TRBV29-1,CSVTGPNTEAFF,TGCAGCGTGACAGGGCCTAACACTGAAGCTTTCTTT